The 11 T cell receptor beta chains in this list originate from one sample, sequenced in a study of a mutant IDH1 vaccine in newly diagnosed glioma. Time point meaning: week 5, during vaccination. Alongside topical imiquimod, each dose of vaccine comprised 300 ug of mutant IDH1 20-mer peptide. The antigens these receptors bind are not known. Repertoires were generated with immunoSEQ multiplex PCR, while TCRdb's copy carries only in-frame clones and drops some. The sample carries under 95,000 clones, 90% to 95% recorded once. The sample consisted of PBMCs, taken from a glioma patient whose treatment included an IDH1 peptide vaccine. Receptor source: a woman in her forties or fifties with glioma.

V and J are TRBV6-5 and TRBJ2-7; possibly TRBD2 for D (7 bases). The germline V gene encodes CDR1 MNHEY and CDR2 SVGAGI. The CDR3 extends over 15 amino acids. Deletions cut 0 bases from V and 3 bases from J, with 12 bases between. The DNA of the CDR3 is TGTGCCAGCAGTTACTCAGCGGGACAATTCTACGAGCAGTACTTC. Amino acids: CASSYSAGQFYEQYF.

The chain is built from TRBV28 and TRBJ1-5; D is undetermined. The germline V and J ends were trimmed by 1 base and 9 bases, with 7 bases remaining between them. Germline V CDR1 and CDR2: MDHEN, SYDVKM. CDR3 size: 12 residues. The CDR3 region has the DNA TGTGCCAGCAGTTTATCTGGCAGGCCCCAGCATTTT. Translation gives CASSLSGRPQHF.

The CDR3 sequence: CASSVDLAAYNEQFF. Here the CDR3 DNA reads TGTGCCAGCAGCGTAGACCTAGCGGCCTACAATGAGCAGTTCTTC. This chain links TRBV9 with TRBJ2-1; 7 bases match TRBD2. The CDR3 runs 15 residues. Trimming took 0 bases from V and 2 from J; bases not matched to a gene: 2. CDR1 SGDLS and CDR2 YYNGEE come from the germline V gene.

The rearrangement links TRBV7-9 to TRBJ2-7; D assignment may be TRBD1 or TRBD2 (5 bases each). The V gene lost 2 bases and the J gene lost 1 base, with 12 bases spanning the gap. The CDR3 is 15 amino acids. Germline lookup yields CDR1 SEHNR and CDR2 FQNEAQ (reference sequence). The CDR3 protein is CASSLRDSGSYEQYF. DNA for the CDR3: TGTGCCAGCAGCTTAAGAGACAGCGGATCCTACGAGCAGTACTTC.

This chain connects TRBV2 to TRBJ1-6, with 9 bases lining up with TRBD1. Per germline, CDR1 SNHLY and CDR2 FYNNEI. The length of the CDR3 is 16 residues. With 3 bases clipped from V and 9 bases from J, the junction kept 9 bases outside the gene matches. CDR3 nucleotides: TGTGCCAGCAGTGAGGGACGGGGACAGGGCGTTTCACCCCTCCACTTT. Translated: CASSEGRGQGVSPLHF.

The rearrangement uses TRBV5-5 and TRBJ1-2, with D hard to call. V lost 4 bases and J 3 bases, leaving 7 bases between the germline ends. The CDR3 has 12 residues. Germline loops: CDR1 SGHKS, CDR2 YYEKEE (reference sequence). CDR3 sequence: CASSPGDYGYTF. The CDR3 DNA follows: TGTGCCAGCAGCCCCGGGGACTATGGCTACACCTTC. Drawing the rest from reference TRBV5-5 and TRBJ1-2, the complete variable domain is DAGVTQSPTHLIKTRGQQVTLRCSPISGHKSVSWYQQVLGQGPQFIFQYYEKEERGRGNFPDRFSARQFPNYSSELNVNALLLGDSALYLCASSPGDYGYTFGSGTRLTVV.

The V gene is TRBV30, the J gene TRBJ1-1; tentatively, D is TRBD1 (6 bases). The ends were cut back, 5 bases at V and 1 base at J, with 20 bases in the middle. This CDR3 comprises 16 residues. Germline-derived CDR1 and CDR2 are GTSNPN and SVGIG (reference sequence). The CDR3 DNA reads TGTGCCTGGTTGGGGGGGGCTCCTCCGACGAACACTGAAGCTTTCTTT. Its translation is CAWLGGAPPTNTEAFF.

The chain recombines TRBV2 with TRBJ2-3, with 7 bases matching TRBD1. The ends lost 3 bases at V and 3 bases at J; junction bases unmatched: 12. This CDR3 contains 17 residues. Looked up from germline, CDR1 is SNHLY and CDR2 is FYNNEI. The DNA of the CDR3 is TGTGCCAGCAGTGACCCAAGGGGACAGACGGGGACAGATACGCAGTATTTT. It translates to CASSDPRGQTGTDTQYF. Based on the CDR3 plus reference TRBV2 and TRBJ2-3, the full variable domain is EPEVTQTPSHQVTQMGQEVILRCVPISNHLYFYWYRQILGQKVEFLVSFYNNEISEKSEIFDDQFSVERPDGSNFTLKIRSTKLEDSAMYFCASSDPRGQTGTDTQYFGPGTRLTVL.

The chain carries TRBV29-1 and TRBJ2-3, with 7 bases that match TRBD1. V shed 6 bases, J shed 9 bases, and the junction held 9 bases outside the gene matches. Germline lookup yields CDR1 SQVTM and CDR2 ANQGSEA. The CDR3 runs to 12 residues. The CDR3 is CSVIGQVETQYF. CDR3 coding DNA: TGCAGCGTGATAGGACAGGTCGAAACGCAGTATTTT.

The chain joins TRBV27 to TRBJ2-7, with a possible D match to TRBD1 (5 bases). CDR1 is MNHEY, CDR2 SMNVEV, per germline (reference sequence). The CDR3 extends over 14 amino acids. V lost 4 bases to trimming and J lost 3 bases, with 13 bases between them. The CDR3 region has the DNA TGTGCCAGCAGTTCCCCGACAGCCATCTACGAGCAGTACTTC. It codes for CASSSPTAIYEQYF.

The chain carries TRBV5-8 and TRBJ1-5, with unresolved D. The CDR3 extends over 14 amino acids. Germline loops: CDR1 SGHTS, CDR2 YDEGEE. V was clipped by 4 bases and J by 5 bases, with 13 bases between them. The CDR3 DNA reads TGTGCCAGCAGCCACACGGATAGAGATCAGCCCCAGCATTTT. Encoded protein: CASSHTDRDQPQHF.